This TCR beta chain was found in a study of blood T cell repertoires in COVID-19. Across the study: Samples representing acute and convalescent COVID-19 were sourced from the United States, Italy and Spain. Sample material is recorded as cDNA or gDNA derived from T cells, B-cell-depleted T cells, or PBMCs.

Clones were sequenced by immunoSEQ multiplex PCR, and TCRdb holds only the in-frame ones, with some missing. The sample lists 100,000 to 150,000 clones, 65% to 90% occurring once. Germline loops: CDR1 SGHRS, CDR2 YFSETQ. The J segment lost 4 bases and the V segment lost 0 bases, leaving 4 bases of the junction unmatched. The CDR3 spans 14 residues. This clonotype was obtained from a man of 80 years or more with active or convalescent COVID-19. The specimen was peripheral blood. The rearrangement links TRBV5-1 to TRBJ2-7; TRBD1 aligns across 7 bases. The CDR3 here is CASSLGGGGYEQYF. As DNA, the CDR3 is TGCGCCAGCAGCTTGGGAGGGGGCGGTTACGAGCAGTACTTC.